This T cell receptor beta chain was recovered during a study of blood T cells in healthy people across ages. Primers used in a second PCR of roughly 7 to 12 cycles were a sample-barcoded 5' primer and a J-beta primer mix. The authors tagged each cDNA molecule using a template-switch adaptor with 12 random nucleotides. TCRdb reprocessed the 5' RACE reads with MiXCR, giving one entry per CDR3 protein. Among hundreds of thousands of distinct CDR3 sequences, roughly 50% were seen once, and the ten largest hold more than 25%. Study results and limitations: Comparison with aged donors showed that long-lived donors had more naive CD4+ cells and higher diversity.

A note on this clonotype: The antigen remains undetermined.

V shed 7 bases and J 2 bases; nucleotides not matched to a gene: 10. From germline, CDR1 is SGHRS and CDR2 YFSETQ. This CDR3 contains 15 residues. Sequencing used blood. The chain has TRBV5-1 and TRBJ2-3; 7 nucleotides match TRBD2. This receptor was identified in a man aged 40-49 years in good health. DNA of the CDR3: TGCGCCAGCTATGAGTCGGGGGGAGACACAGATACGCAGTATTTT. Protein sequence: CASYESGGDTDTQYF.